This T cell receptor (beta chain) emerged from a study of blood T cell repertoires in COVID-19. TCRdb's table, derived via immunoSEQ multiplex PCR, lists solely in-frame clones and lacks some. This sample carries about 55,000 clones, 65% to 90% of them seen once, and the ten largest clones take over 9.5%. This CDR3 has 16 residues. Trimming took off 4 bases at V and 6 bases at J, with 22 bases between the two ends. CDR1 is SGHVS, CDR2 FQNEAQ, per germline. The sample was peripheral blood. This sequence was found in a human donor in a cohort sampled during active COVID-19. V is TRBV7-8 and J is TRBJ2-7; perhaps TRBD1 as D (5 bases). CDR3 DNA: TGTGCCAGCAGCTCAAGAACAGGAATGGGTCAGAGCGAGCAGTACTTC. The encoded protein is CASSSRTGMGQSEQYF. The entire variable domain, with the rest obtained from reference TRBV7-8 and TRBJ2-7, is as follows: GAGVSQSPRYKVAKRGQDVALRCDPISGHVSLFWYQQALGQGPEFLTYFQNEAQLDKSGLPSDRFFAERPEGSVSTLKIQRTQQEDSAVYLCASSSRTGMGQSEQYFGPGTRLTVT.